This T cell receptor beta chain was observed in a study of human T cells and chemical hapten exposure. General study results and limits: Against controls, expanded TCRs gave rise to significantly more large CDR3 similarity clusters.

V lost 1 base and J 4 bases, leaving 16 bases between the germline ends. Germline CDR1 reads LGHDT; CDR2 reads YNNKEL (reference sequence). The CDR3 totals 16 residues. As the library was built, unique molecular identifiers were attached to individual cDNA molecules. TCRdb independently ran MiXCR on the RACE reads; one entry per CDR3 protein. Counted here are under 100,000 distinct CDR3 sequences, 9.5% to 14% occurring once; the ten biggest clones make up more than 3%. Time point of the sample: patch test 3, about 24 weeks after DPC sensitization. Treatment given: therapeutic diphenylcyclopropenone sensitization with weekly scalp DPC. At patch-test visits, sampling came before the patch test. This clonotype was observed many times. The antigen is not known.

This sequence was found in a woman aged 50 to 65 with alopecia areata. Some clones in this sample may be carry-over from other donors' samples. This material consisted of whole blood, taken in connection with sensitization to the hapten diphenylcyclopropenone (DPC). The V and J genes are TRBV3-1 and TRBJ1-1; a weak D match, TRBD1 (5 bases). CDR3 in amino acids: CASSQVQGGWSTEAFF. Written as DNA, the CDR3 is TGTGCCAGCAGCCAAGTCCAGGGAGGATGGAGCACTGAAGCTTTCTTT.